This section outlines one T cell receptor (beta chain) sequence together with its context. Its antigen is undetermined. The data stem from a study of T cells in localized non-small cell lung cancer. Trimming removed 0 bases from V and 7 bases from J, with 10 bases in between. The germline V gene encodes CDR1 SGHRS and CDR2 YFSETQ. The CDR3 totals 13 residues. Study-level findings and limits: Sequencing was restricted to one tumor region; therefore, heterogeneity remains possible. The study detected a median approximately 57 of the top 100 tumor clones in adjacent lung. Highest T cell clonality was seen in uninvolved adjacent lung, surpassing that measured in tumor.

Data came from immunoSEQ multiplex PCR; TCRdb stores just in-frame clones and leaves some out. The data hold 38,000 or so clones, with approximately 80% observed a single time. The material was peripheral blood mononuclear cells, obtained before any cancer treatment. This clonotype was sampled from a male donor aged 60 or over with stage II lung adenocarcinoma. The chain is built from TRBV5-1 and TRBJ1-1, with D unresolved. The CDR3 DNA is TGCGCCAGCAGCTTGGTCTCAGAAGGTGAAGCTTTCTTT. This encodes CASSLVSEGEAFF. The whole variable domain, filled in from reference TRBV5-1 and TRBJ1-1, reads KAGVTQTPRYLIKTRGQQVTLSCSPISGHRSVSWYQQTPGQGLQFLFEYFSETQRNKGNFPGRFSGRQFSNSRSEMNVSTLELGDSALYLCASSLVSEGEAFFGQGTRLTVV.